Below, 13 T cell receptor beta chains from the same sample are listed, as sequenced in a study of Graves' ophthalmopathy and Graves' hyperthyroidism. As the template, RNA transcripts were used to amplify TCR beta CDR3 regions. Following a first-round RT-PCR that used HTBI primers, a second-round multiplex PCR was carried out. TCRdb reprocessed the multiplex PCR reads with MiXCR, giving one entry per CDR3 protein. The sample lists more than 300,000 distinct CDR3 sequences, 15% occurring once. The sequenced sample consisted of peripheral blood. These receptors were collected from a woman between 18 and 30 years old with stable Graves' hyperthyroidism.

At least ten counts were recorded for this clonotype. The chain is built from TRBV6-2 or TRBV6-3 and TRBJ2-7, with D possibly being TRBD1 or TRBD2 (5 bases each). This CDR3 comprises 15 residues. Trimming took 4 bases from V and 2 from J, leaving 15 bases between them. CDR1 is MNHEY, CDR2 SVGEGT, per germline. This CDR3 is CASSSPRDGPYEQYF. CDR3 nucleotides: TGTGCCAGCAGTTCCCCCCGGGACGGTCCCTACGAGCAGTACTTC.

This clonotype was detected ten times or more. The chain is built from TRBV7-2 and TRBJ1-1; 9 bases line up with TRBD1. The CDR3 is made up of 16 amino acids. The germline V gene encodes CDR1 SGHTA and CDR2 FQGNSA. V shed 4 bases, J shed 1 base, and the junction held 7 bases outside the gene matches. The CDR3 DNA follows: TGTGCCAGCAGCTCGCCGGGACAGGGACCGAACACTGAAGCTTTCTTT. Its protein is CASSSPGQGPNTEAFF.

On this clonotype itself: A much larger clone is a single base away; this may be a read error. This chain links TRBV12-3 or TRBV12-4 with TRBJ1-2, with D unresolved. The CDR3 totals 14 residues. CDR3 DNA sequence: TGTGCCAGCAGTTTTAGGAGATCTAACTATGGCTACGCCTTC. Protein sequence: CASSFRRSNYGYAF.

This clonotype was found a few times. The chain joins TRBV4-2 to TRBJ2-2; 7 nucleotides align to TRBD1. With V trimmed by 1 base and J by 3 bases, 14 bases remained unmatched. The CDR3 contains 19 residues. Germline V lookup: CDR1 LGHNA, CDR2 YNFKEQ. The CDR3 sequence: CASSQATGLVRTHTGELFF. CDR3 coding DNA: TGTGCCAGCAGCCAAGCGACAGGGTTGGTGAGAACGCACACCGGGGAGCTGTTTTTT.

CDR3 amino acids: CASSLGQAGANVLTF. The CDR3 DNA reads TGCGCCAGCAGCTTGGGGCAAGCTGGGGCCAACGTCCTGACTTTC. V is TRBV5-1 and J is TRBJ2-6; D ambiguous. The germline V gene has CDR1 SGHRS and CDR2 YFSETQ. The CDR3 is 15 amino acids. The V end was cut by 0 bases, the J end by 2 bases, with 6 bases between.

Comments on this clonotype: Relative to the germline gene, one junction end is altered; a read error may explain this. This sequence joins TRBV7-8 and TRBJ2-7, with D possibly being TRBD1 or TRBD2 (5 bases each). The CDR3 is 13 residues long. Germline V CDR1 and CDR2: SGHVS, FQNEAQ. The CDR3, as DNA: TGTGCCAGCACCACCGGGACGGCATACGAGCTGTACTTC. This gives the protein CASTTGTAYELYF.

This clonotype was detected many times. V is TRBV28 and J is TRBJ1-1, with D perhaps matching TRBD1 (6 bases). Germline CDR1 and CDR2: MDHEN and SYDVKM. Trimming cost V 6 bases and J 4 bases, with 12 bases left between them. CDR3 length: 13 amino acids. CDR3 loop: CASRGGVGTEAFF. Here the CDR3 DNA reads TGTGCCAGCAGAGGGGGAGTCGGCACTGAAGCTTTCTTT.

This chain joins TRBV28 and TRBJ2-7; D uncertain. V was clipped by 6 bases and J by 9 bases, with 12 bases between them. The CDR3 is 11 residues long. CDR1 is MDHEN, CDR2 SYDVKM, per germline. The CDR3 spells CASSSGRMQYF. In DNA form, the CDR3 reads TGTGCCAGCAGCTCAGGACGAATGCAGTACTTC.

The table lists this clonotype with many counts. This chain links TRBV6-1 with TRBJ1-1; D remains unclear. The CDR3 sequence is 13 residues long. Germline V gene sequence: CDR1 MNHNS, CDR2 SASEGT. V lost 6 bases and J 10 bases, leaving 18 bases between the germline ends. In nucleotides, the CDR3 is TGTGCCAGCAGGCCCGCCACCCCACCAGGAGCTTTCTTT. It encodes CASRPATPPGAFF.

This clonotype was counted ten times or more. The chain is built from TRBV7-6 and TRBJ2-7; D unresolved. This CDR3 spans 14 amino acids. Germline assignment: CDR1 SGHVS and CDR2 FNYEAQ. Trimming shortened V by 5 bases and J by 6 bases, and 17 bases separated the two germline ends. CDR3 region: CASSRYRATGEQYF. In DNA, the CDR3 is TGTGCCAGCAGCCGTTACCGGGCTACCGGCGAGCAGTACTTC.

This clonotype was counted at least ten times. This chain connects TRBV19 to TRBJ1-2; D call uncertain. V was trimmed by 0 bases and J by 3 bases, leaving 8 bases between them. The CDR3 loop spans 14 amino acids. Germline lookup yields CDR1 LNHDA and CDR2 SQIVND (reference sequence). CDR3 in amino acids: CASSIEGRDYGYTF. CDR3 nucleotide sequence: TGTGCCAGTAGTATAGAGGGGAGGGACTATGGCTACACCTTC. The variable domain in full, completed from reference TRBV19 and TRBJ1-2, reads DGGITQSPKYLFRKEGQNVTLSCEQNLNHDAMYWYRQDPGQGLRLIYYSQIVNDFQKGDIAEGYSVSREKKESFPLTVTSAQKNPTAFYLCASSIEGRDYGYTFGSGTRLTVV.

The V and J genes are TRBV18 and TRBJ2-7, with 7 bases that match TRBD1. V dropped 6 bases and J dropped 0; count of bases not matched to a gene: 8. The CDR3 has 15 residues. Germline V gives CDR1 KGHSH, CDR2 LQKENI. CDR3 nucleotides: TGTGCCAGCTCCCCTCTCCGGGACAGCTCCTACGAGCAGTACTTC. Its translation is CASSPLRDSSYEQYF.

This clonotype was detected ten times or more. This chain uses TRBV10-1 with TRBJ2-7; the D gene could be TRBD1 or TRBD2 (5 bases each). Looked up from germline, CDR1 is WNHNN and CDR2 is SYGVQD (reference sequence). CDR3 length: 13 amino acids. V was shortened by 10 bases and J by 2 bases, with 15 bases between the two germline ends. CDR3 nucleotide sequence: TGCGCCACCCCCCCGGGACGGACCTACGAGCAGTACTTC. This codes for CATPPGRTYEQYF.